Each of the 14 T cell receptor beta chains below was sequenced from the same sample in a study of response to subunit inactivated influenza vaccine. TCRdb reprocessed the RT-PCR reads via MiXCR and lists one record per CDR3 protein. Altogether about 190,000 distinct CDR3 sequences are present, approximately 15% being singletons, with the ten largest covering roughly 24%. Sample: CD8+ T cells sorted from PBMCs, taken more than 4 days after vaccination. Source of these receptors: a man aged 50-59 years who received an inactivated influenza vaccine.

This clonotype has only a few counts. The chain uses TRBV14 and TRBJ1-1, with D perhaps matching TRBD1 (6 bases). The germline CDR1 and CDR2 sequences are SGHDN and FVKESK. This CDR3 comprises 14 residues. V was pared by 0 bases and J by 3 bases, with 8 bases between. In nucleotides, the CDR3 is TGTGCCAGCAGCCAAGATCCAGGGGACACTGAAGCTTTCTTT. Translation gives CASSQDPGDTEAFF.

This clonotype was seen repeatedly, ten times or more. This chain uses TRBV5-1 with TRBJ2-7, with a possible D match to TRBD1 (6 bases). The CDR3 runs to 12 residues. Germline CDR1 and CDR2: SGHRS and YFSETQ. Trimming left V 4 bases short and J 5 bases short, with 10 bases between. The CDR3 reads CASSDDRNEQYF. Written as DNA, the CDR3 is TGCGCCAGCAGCGACGACAGGAACGAGCAGTACTTC.

The chain couples TRBV6-5 to TRBJ2-7; D is possibly TRBD2 (6 bases). There are 12 residues in the CDR3. Per the germline V gene, CDR1 is MNHEY and CDR2 is SVGAGI. V was pared by 5 bases and J by 12 bases, with 17 bases between. As DNA, the CDR3 is TGTGCCAGCAGTGCCGGAGGAGGGGCGGCGTACTTC. Translated, it gives CASSAGGGAAYF.

The chain uses TRBV20-1 and TRBJ2-7; 8 bases align to TRBD1. The CDR3 loop spans 14 amino acids. Germline CDR1 reads DFQATT; CDR2 reads SNEGSKA (reference sequence). After removal of 6 bases from V and 3 bases from J, the junction contained 10 bases not matched to a gene. The CDR3, as DNA: TGCAGTGCCCAGGGACAGGAGACCTACTACGAGCAGTACTTC. It specifies CSAQGQETYYEQYF.

The DNA for the CDR3 is TGTGCCAGTAGTATCCTCTCAACAGGGTATGGTGAGCAGTTCTTC. It specifies CASSILSTGYGEQFF. The chain has TRBV19 and TRBJ2-1, with TRBD1 as a possible D gene (6 bases). V lost 3 bases, J lost 9 bases, and 18 bases lay in between. The CDR3 covers 15 residues. Germline CDR1 and CDR2: LNHDA and SQIVND (reference sequence).

This clonotype occurred once. The CDR3 nucleotides read TGTGCCAGCAGCCAAGAACGTACCTACAATGAGCAGTTCTTC. Protein sequence: CASSQERTYNEQFF. This chain uses TRBV4-2 with TRBJ2-1, with no clear D. V was pared by 0 bases and J by 2 bases, with 5 bases between. This CDR3 is built from 14 residues. Germline loops: CDR1 LGHNA, CDR2 YNFKEQ.

This clonotype occurred a few times. This chain joins TRBV10-3 and TRBJ2-7, with no clear D. CDR1 and CDR2 from the germline V gene are ENHRY and SYGVKD. This CDR3 contains 13 residues. Trimming pared 4 bases from V and 3 bases from J, leaving 10 bases between. This chain's CDR3 is CAISAVYRYEQYF. CDR3 in DNA: TGTGCCATCAGTGCTGTCTACCGCTACGAGCAGTACTTC.

This clonotype counts as medium-sized (0.01 to 0.1%). The chain combines TRBV5-1 with TRBJ2-7; D is unresolved. Trimming shortened V by 4 bases and J by 4 bases, and 3 bases separated the two germline ends. This CDR3 has 10 amino acids. CDR1 and CDR2 from the germline V gene are SGHRS and YFSETQ. DNA of the CDR3: TGCGCCAGCAGCGTTTACGAGCAGTACTTC. It yields the protein CASSVYEQYF.

The table lists this clonotype with many counts. The J gene is TRBJ2-3, the V gene TRBV11-1, with no clear D. CDR1 SGHAT and CDR2 FQDESV come from the germline V gene (reference sequence). Between the trimmed V and J ends, which lost 5 bases and 0 bases, there was a span of 12 bases. The CDR3 has 15 amino acids. This chain's CDR3 is CASSLRTISTDTQYF. The CDR3 region has the DNA TGTGCCAGCAGCCTCCGGACGATTAGCACAGATACGCAGTATTTT.

The rearrangement links TRBV7-6 to TRBJ2-7, with D maybe TRBD2 (5 bases). CDR3 length: 13 residues. Germline V gene sequence: CDR1 SGHVS, CDR2 FNYEAQ. V was cut by 5 bases and J by 4 bases, with 12 bases left in between. For the CDR3, the DNA is TGTGCCAGCAGCATGACGGGGTGGTACGAGCAGTACTTC. Its translation: CASSMTGWYEQYF.

Worth noting for this clonotype: One end of the junction does not line up with germline, which may come from a read error. The chain carries TRBV7-9 and TRBJ1-4; D is uncertain. The CDR3 contains 10 residues. CDR1 and CDR2 from the germline V gene are SEHNR and FQNEAQ (reference sequence). The CDR3: CASGTEEIIF. Written as DNA, the CDR3 is TGTGCCAGCGGAACCGAAGAAATTATTTTT.

A few counts support this clonotype. This rearrangement joins TRBV20-1 to TRBJ2-2; D call uncertain. The CDR3 has 16 amino acids. Germline-derived CDR1 and CDR2 are DFQATT and SNEGSKA (reference sequence). V was trimmed by 0 bases and J by 4 bases, leaving 15 bases between them. The CDR3 is CSAREVDGPSTGELFF. The DNA of the CDR3 is TGCAGTGCTAGAGAAGTGGACGGGCCTAGCACCGGGGAGCTGTTTTTT.

This clonotype was seen a handful of times. The rearrangement joins TRBV27 to TRBJ2-1, with a tentative D call TRBD2 (6 bases). Trimming removed 7 bases from V and 0 bases from J, with 16 bases in between. Germline V lookup: CDR1 MNHEY, CDR2 SMNVEV (reference sequence). This CDR3 contains 16 residues. The CDR3 bases are TGTGCCAGCAAGGTGGGGGGACCGGCCTCCTACAATGAGCAGTTCTTC. It yields the protein CASKVGGPASYNEQFF.

This clonotype has just a few counts. J is TRBJ2-1 and V is TRBV6-2 or TRBV6-3; D might be TRBD2 (6 bases). V was cut by 2 bases and J by 7 bases, with 9 bases left in between. The CDR3 runs to 13 residues. Germline-derived CDR1 and CDR2 are MNHEY and SVGEGT. As DNA, the CDR3 is TGTGCCAGCAGTTACGGTGGGGGGAATGAGCAGTTCTTC. Amino acids: CASSYGGGNEQFF.